This T cell receptor (beta chain) was found in a study of T cell repertoires in cytomegalovirus infection. For the study at large: Indications came from public TCR beta signatures; they pointed to CMV infection and to a matching HLA type.

Each CDR3 protein is one row after TCRdb ran MiXCR on the reads. The table shows around 450,000 distinct CDR3 sequences, with under 40% occurring only once. The table lists this clonotype with a few counts. What it binds is not known. The ends were cut back, 2 bases at V and 5 bases at J, with 16 bases in the middle. CDR1 and CDR2 (germline): MNHEY, SVGEGT. This CDR3 has 15 residues. The study's findings and limits: Predominance within the ex vivo response was attributable to HLA-C-restricted CMV-specific TCR beta clonotypes. Carriers of CMV plus the relevant HLA were identified by cumulative public TCR beta family frequency.

The chain combines TRBV6-2 or TRBV6-3 with TRBJ2-7; D remains ambiguous. The sample consisted of PBMCs. This TCR was sampled from a human donor in good health (CMV status not recorded). Some clones in this sample may be carry-over from other donors' samples. The CDR3 DNA sequence: TGTGCCAGCAGTTACGGGTTACTGACGGAACACGAGCAGTACTTC. Its protein product is CASSYGLLTEHEQYF.